The sequence of this T cell receptor (beta chain) was determined in a study of T-cell memory formation after mild COVID-19. This CDR3 comprises 15 residues. V gave up 2 bases and J gave up 5 bases; unmatched junction bases: 8. Germline V gene data show CDR1 as LNHDA and CDR2 as SQIVND (reference sequence). One entry per CDR3 protein results from TCRdb running MiXCR on the 5' RACE reads. The sample carries approximately 180,000 distinct CDR3 sequences, 16% recorded once. The sequenced material came from PBMCs or a T cell subset sorted from them (not recorded which). This clonotype was sampled from an adult woman who had mild COVID-19 (a few samples of this study predate the infection). Cell type and time point are not known. The chain combines TRBV19 with TRBJ1-2; 7 nucleotides line up with TRBD1. The CDR3 nucleotides read TGTGCCAGTAGTATAATTGAGACAGGGAATTATGGCTACACCTTC. It codes for CASSIIETGNYGYTF.